The 8 T cell receptor beta chains below all came from one sample that was sequenced in a study of Ad26.COV2.S vaccination and SARS-CoV-2 variants. The method was immunoSEQ multiplex PCR; TCRdb's version includes in-frame clones alone and lacks a portion of them. The sample shows 350,000 to 500,000 clones, nearly 90% of them seen only once. Noted treatment: about 20 received Ad26.COV2.S at low or high dose, single or two shots; 5 received placebo; per-sample allocation not given. The samples were gathered on day 63 after the first injection of vaccine or placebo. The sequences come from peripheral blood, collected in a trial of Ad26.COV2.S vaccine versus placebo. These receptors were collected from a person aged 18 to 59 who received the Ad26.COV2.S COVID-19 vaccine or a placebo.

J is TRBJ2-7 and V is TRBV7-2, with a tentative D call TRBD1 (5 bases). This CDR3 is built from 13 residues. The V end lost 6 bases, the J end lost 7 bases, and 16 bases lay between the germline ends. Per germline, CDR1 SGHTA and CDR2 FQGNSA. The CDR3 loop reads CASSLVREGEQYF. CDR3 in DNA: TGTGCCAGCAGTCTAGTCAGGGAAGGAGAGCAGTACTTC. Full variable domain (missing parts from reference TRBV7-2 and TRBJ2-7): GAGVSQSPSNKVTEKGKDVELRCDPISGHTALYWYRQSLGQGLEFLIYFQGNSAPDKSGLPSDRFSAERTGGSVSTLTIQRTQQEDSAVYLCASSLVREGEQYFGPGTRLTVT.

The chain recombines TRBV4-1 with TRBJ2-2; perhaps TRBD1 as D (5 bases). V gave up 3 bases and J gave up 3 bases, with 17 bases separating them. CDR1 and CDR2 (germline): MGHRA, YSYEKL. The CDR3 length is 17 residues. In nucleotides, the CDR3 is TGCGCCAGCAGCCACTTGAAGATGGCAGGGTACACCGGGGAGCTGTTTTTT. Protein product: CASSHLKMAGYTGELFF.

The rearrangement joins TRBV5-1 to TRBJ2-3, with TRBD2 matching 7 bases. The CDR3 runs to 13 residues. The germline CDR1 and CDR2 sequences are SGHRS and YFSETQ. V lost 7 bases and J lost 1; bases outside the gene matches: 3. The chain's CDR3 is CASATSGTDTQYF. For the CDR3, the DNA is TGCGCCAGCGCCACTAGCGGCACAGATACGCAGTATTTT.

The V call is TRBV19, the J call TRBJ1-6, with D unclear. This CDR3 is built from 15 residues. The germline CDR1 and CDR2 sequences are LNHDA and SQIVND (reference sequence). V lost 7 bases and J 8 bases, leaving 18 bases between the germline ends. DNA for the CDR3: TGTGCCAGTAATCCCCGAGGAGGGAGGGATTCACCCCTCCACTTT. This translates into CASNPRGGRDSPLHF.

This clone was counted only a few times. The sample holds other DNA sequences that translate to the same CDR3. CDR3 bases: TGTGCCAGCTCCCGGGATAGCAATCAGCCCCAGCATTTT. Its protein product is CASSRDSNQPQHF. The gene calls are TRBV18 and TRBJ1-5; no reliable D call. V lost 6 bases and J lost 0, with 6 bases in between. CDR1 and CDR2 (germline): KGHSH, LQKENI. This CDR3 spans 13 amino acids.

This rearrangement joins TRBV6-5 to TRBJ2-2, with TRBD2 as a possible D gene (7 bases). The CDR3 loop spans 15 amino acids. Trimming pared 6 bases from V and 1 base from J, leaving 12 bases between. From germline, CDR1 is MNHEY and CDR2 SVGAGI. The CDR3 protein is CASSGGGGNTGELFF. DNA of the CDR3: TGTGCCAGCAGCGGGGGAGGGGGGAACACCGGGGAGCTGTTTTTT.

This chain uses TRBV7-2 with TRBJ2-3; 9 bases are a match to TRBD1. The CDR3 sequence is 16 residues long. V dropped 6 bases and J dropped 6; count of bases not matched to a gene: 13. Looked up from germline, CDR1 is SGHTA and CDR2 is FQGNSA. For the CDR3, the DNA is TGTGCCAGCAGTTTCCCCCGTGGGACAGGGCTCGATACGCAGTATTTT. The encoded protein is CASSFPRGTGLDTQYF. The full variable domain, with the rest looked up from reference TRBV7-2 and TRBJ2-3, is GAGVSQSPSNKVTEKGKDVELRCDPISGHTALYWYRQSLGQGLEFLIYFQGNSAPDKSGLPSDRFSAERTGGSVSTLTIQRTQQEDSAVYLCASSFPRGTGLDTQYFGPGTRLTVL.

This clone has only a few counts. This sequence joins TRBV18 and TRBJ1-2; D is undetermined. CDR3 length: 13 residues. Germline CDR1 KGHSH, CDR2 LQKENI. With 1 base removed from V and 4 bases from J, the gap between germline ends came to 7 bases. DNA for the CDR3: TGTGCCAGCTCACCACAGGACGGCTATGGCTACACCTTC. Encoded protein: CASSPQDGYGYTF.